This T cell receptor beta chain was recovered during a study of T cell responses to AZD1222 COVID-19 vaccine. This CDR3 is built from 13 residues. Germline V gene data show CDR1 as SGHVS and CDR2 as FQNEAQ. V gave up 4 bases and J gave up 3 bases, with 8 bases separating them. Sequenced by immunoSEQ multiplex PCR; TCRdb stores in-frame clones only, minus some. The sample has 130,000 or so clones, 90% seen once. The sample was peripheral blood, taken on day 0 of AZD1222 vaccination. The V and J genes are TRBV7-8 and TRBJ2-3, with D uncertain. This receptor was taken from an adult in good health. CDR3 region: CASSWQVTDTQYF. The CDR3 DNA follows: TGTGCCAGCAGCTGGCAAGTAACAGATACGCAGTATTTT.